These T cell receptor beta chains were read from a single sample in a study of blood T cell repertoires in COVID-19. Using immunoSEQ multiplex PCR, the repertoire was profiled, and TCRdb retains in-frame clones only, with some absent. Here the sample spans 200,000 to 250,000 clones, around 83% being singletons. The source material was PBMCs or T cells enriched from blood (not recorded which). The receptors here all came from a woman in her forties who had recovered from COVID-19. CDR3s include the opening cysteine and the closing phenylalanine or tryptophan. The D gene is left open where the match is weak. Not all rows give a size; the values are once, few, many and, for expanded clones, a class.

TRBD1	-	TRBV10-3	TRBJ2-7	CATRTGTGKGEQYF	TGTGCCACCCGCACCGGGACAGGGAAGGGCGAGCAGTACTTC
-	-	TRBV5-1	TRBJ2-7	CASSIRQAYEQYF	TGCGCCAGCAGCATACGACAGGCCTACGAGCAGTACTTC
TRBD2	few	TRBV4-3	TRBJ2-1	CASSQERLAGLNEQFF	TGCGCCAGCAGCCAAGAAAGGCTAGCGGGCCTTAATGAGCAGTTCTTC
TRBD2	-	TRBV6-5	TRBJ2-5	CASSYGVSGRRETQYF	TGTGCCAGCAGTTACGGGGTTAGCGGGAGACGAGAGACCCAGTACTTC
-	-	TRBV4-1	TRBJ1-2	CASSQPGTRGRDYGYTF	TGCGCCAGCAGCCAACCCGGGACTAGGGGACGGGACTATGGCTACACCTTC
TRBD1	-	TRBV7-2	TRBJ2-5	CASSPGQGRETQYF	TGTGCCAGCAGCCCCGGACAGGGGAGGGAGACCCAGTACTTC
-	-	TRBV19	TRBJ1-1	CASSTGIEAFF	TGTGCCAGTAGTACAGGGATTGAAGCTTTCTTT
TRBD1	once	TRBV27	TRBJ1-6	CASSSSYRRGRRNSPLHF	TGTGCCAGCAGTTCCTCGTATCGCAGGGGGCGCCGGAATTCACCCCTCCACTTT
-	-	TRBV6-5	TRBJ2-5	CASGATSETQYF	TGTGCCAGCGGGGCCACGAGTGAGACCCAGTACTTC
TRBD1	many	TRBV30	TRBJ1-2	CAWEKDRGLYGYTF	TGTGCCTGGGAAAAAGACAGGGGGCTCTATGGCTACACCTTC